This TCR beta chain came from a study of T cells in Graves' hyperthyroidism and ophthalmopathy. Study outcomes and limitations: In validation, the model predicted ophthalmopathy. These predictions came a median roughly 6.5 months before onset. Separating ophthalmopathy from stable hyperthyroidism was achieved by a 13 V-J model.

This clonotype was recorded at least ten times. Its cognate antigen is unknown. Trimming stripped 2 bases from V and 3 bases from J, with 8 bases between. This CDR3 is 14 amino acids long. CDR1 MNHEY and CDR2 SVGAGI come from the germline V gene. Template material for amplifying TCR beta CDR3 regions consisted of RNA transcripts. The HTBI set primed first-round TCR CDR3 RT-PCR. From the multiplex PCR reads, TCRdb called clonotypes with MiXCR, one entry per CDR3 protein. The table lists 700,000 or so distinct CDR3 sequences, about 14% of them singletons. The sequence came from a woman in her fifties or sixties with Graves' ophthalmopathy. The specimen was blood. This chain joins TRBV6-5 and TRBJ1-5; D gene unclear. In nucleotides, the CDR3 is TGTGCCAGCAGTTACAGGCAGGACAATCAGCCCCAGCATTTT. This gives the protein CASSYRQDNQPQHF.